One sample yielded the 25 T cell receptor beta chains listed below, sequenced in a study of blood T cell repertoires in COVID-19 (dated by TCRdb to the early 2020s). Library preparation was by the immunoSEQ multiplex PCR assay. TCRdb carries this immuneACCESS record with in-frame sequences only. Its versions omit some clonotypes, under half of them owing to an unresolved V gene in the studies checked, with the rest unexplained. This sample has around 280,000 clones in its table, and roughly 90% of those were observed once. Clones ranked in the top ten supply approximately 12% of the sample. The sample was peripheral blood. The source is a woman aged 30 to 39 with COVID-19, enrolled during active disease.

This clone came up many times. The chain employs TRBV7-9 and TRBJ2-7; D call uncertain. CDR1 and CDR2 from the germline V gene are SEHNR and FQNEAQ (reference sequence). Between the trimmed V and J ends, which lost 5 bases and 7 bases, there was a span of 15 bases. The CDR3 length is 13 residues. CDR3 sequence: CASSALADGEQYF. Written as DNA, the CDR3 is TGTGCCAGCAGCGCGCTGGCGGATGGGGAGCAGTACTTC.

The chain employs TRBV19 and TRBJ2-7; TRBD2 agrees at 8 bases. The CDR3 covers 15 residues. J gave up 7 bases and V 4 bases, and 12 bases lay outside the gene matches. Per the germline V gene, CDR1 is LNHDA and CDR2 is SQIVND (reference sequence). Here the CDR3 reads CASSNAGGPAREQYF. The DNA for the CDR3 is TGTGCCAGTAGTAATGCGGGGGGACCCGCGAGGGAGCAGTACTTC.

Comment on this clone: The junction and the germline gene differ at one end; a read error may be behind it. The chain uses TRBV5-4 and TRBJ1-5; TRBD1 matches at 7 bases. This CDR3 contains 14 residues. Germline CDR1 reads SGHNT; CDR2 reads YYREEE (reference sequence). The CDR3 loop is CAGSLGGGDQPQHF. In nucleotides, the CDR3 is TGTGCCGGCAGCTTGGGAGGGGGCGATCAGCCCCAGCATTTT.

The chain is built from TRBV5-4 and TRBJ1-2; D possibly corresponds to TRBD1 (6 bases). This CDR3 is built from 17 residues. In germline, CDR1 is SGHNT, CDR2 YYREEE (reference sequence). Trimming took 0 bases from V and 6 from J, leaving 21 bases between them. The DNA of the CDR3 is TGTGCCAGCAGCTTGGGGGGCGGGGGCAGGGCGGAGGATGGCTACACCTTC. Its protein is CASSLGGGGRAEDGYTF.

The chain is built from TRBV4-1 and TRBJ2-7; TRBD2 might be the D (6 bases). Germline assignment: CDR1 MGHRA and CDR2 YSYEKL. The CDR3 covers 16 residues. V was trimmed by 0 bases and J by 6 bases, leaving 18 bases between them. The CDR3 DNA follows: TGCGCCAGCAGCCAAGATAACGGTGTATCGGAGGGCGAGCAGTACTTC. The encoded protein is CASSQDNGVSEGEQYF.

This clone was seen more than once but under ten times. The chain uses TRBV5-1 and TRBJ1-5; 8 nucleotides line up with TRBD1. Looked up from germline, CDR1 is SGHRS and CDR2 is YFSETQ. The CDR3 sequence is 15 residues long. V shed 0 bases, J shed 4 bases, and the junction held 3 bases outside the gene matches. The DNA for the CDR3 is TGCGCCAGCAGCTTGGCTGGACAGGGAAATCAGCCCCAGCATTTT. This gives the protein CASSLAGQGNQPQHF.

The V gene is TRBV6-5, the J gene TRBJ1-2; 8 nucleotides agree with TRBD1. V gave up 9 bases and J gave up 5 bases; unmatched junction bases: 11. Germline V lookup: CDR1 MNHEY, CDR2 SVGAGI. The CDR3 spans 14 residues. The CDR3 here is CASSGQGARYGYTF. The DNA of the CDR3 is TGTGCCAGTTCCGGCCAGGGGGCGCGGTATGGCTACACCTTC.

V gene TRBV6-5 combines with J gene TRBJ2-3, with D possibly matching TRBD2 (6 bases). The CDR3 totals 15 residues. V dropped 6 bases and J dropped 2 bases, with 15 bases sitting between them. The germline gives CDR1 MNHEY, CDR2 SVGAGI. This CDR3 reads CASSRAGLITDTQYF. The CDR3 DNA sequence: TGTGCCAGCAGCCGCGCGGGACTCATCACAGATACGCAGTATTTT.

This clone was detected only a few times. The CDR3 loop reads CAWSTLAGGRGGQYF. The CDR3 DNA reads as TGTGCCTGGAGTACTCTAGCGGGGGGGCGTGGAGGGCAGTATTTT. The V call is TRBV30, the J call TRBJ2-3; 12 bases match TRBD2. CDR1 is GTSNPN, CDR2 SVGIG, per germline (reference sequence). Trimming at V came to 2 bases and at J to 11 bases, leaving 11 bases not matched to a gene. The CDR3 has 15 residues.

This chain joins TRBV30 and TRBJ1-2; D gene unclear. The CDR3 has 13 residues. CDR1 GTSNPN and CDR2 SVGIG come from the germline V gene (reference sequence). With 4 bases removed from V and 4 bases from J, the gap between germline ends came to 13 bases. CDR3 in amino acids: CAWKRGDAYGYTF. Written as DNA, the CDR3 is TGTGCCTGGAAAAGAGGCGATGCCTATGGCTACACCTTC.

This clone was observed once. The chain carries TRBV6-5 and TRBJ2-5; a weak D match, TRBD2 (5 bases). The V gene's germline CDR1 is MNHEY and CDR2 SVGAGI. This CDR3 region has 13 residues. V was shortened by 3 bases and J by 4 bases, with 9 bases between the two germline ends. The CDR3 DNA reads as TGTGCCAGCAGTTATTCGGGAAGAGAGACCCAGTACTTC. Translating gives CASSYSGRETQYF.

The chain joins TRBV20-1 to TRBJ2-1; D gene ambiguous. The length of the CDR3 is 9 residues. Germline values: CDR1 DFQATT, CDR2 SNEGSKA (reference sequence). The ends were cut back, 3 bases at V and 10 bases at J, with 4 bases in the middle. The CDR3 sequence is CSASLEQFF. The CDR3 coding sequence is TGCAGTGCTAGCTTGGAGCAGTTCTTC.

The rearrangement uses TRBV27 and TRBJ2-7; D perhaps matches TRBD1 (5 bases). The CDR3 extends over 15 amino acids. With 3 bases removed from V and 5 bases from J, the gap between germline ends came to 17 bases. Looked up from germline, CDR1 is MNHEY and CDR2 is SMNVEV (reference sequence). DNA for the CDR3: TGTGCCAGCAGTTTCGACAGACAACTTATACACGAGCAGTACTTC. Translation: CASSFDRQLIHEQYF.

CDR3 DNA: TGCAGCGTTGAAATGTATAGGGCAGGGCTAGCGAGCGAGCAGTACTTC. Its protein product is CSVEMYRAGLASEQYF. The rearrangement links TRBV29-1 to TRBJ2-7, with D possibly TRBD2 on 6 matching bases. V was cut by 2 bases and J by 6 bases, with 23 bases left in between. The CDR3 runs 16 residues. CDR1 and CDR2 (germline): SQVTM, ANQGSEA.

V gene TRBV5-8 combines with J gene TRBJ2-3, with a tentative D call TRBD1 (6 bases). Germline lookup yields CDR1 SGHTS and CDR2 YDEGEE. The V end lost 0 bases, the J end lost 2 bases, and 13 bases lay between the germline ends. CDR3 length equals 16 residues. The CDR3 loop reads CASSLGGGQHTDTQYF. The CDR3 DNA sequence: TGTGCCAGCAGCTTGGGAGGGGGTCAGCACACAGATACGCAGTATTTT.

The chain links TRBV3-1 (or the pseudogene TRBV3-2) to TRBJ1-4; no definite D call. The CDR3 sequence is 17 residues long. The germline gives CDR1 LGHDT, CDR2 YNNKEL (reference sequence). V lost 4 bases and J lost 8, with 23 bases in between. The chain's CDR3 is CASSPVGSSAHREKLFF. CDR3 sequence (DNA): TGTGCCAGCAGCCCCGTCGGGAGCAGCGCCCATCGGGAAAAACTGTTTTTT.

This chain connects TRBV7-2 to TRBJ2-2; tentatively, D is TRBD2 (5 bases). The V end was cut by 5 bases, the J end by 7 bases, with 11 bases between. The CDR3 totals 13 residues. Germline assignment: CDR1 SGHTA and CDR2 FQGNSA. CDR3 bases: TGTGCCAGCAGCGACCCCGGGGTCGGGGAGCTGTTTTTT. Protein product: CASSDPGVGELFF. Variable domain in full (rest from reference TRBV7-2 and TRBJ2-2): GAGVSQSPSNKVTEKGKDVELRCDPISGHTALYWYRQSLGQGLEFLIYFQGNSAPDKSGLPSDRFSAERTGGSVSTLTIQRTQQEDSAVYLCASSDPGVGELFFGEGSRLTVL.

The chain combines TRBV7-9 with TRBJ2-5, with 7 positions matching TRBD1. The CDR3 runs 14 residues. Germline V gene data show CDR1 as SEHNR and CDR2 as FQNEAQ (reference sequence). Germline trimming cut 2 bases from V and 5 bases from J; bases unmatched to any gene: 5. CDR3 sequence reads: CASSLLQGLETQYF. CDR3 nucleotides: TGTGCCAGCAGCTTACTACAGGGGCTGGAGACCCAGTACTTC.

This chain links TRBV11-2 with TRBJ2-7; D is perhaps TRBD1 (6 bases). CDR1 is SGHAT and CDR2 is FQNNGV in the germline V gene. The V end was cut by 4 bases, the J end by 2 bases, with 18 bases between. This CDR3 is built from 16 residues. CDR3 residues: CASSSSVGTIAYEQYF. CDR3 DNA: TGTGCCAGCAGCTCCTCCGTTGGGACAATCGCCTACGAGCAGTACTTC.

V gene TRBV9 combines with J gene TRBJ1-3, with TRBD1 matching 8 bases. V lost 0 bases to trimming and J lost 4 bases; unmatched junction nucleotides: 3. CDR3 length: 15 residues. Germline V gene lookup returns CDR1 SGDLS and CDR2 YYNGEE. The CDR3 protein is CASSVVTGAGNTIYF. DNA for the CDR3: TGTGCCAGCAGCGTAGTGACAGGGGCCGGAAACACCATATATTTT.

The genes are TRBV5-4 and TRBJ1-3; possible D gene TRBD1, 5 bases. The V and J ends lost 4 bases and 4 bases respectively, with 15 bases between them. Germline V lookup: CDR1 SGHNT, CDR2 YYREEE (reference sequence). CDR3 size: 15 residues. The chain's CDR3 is CASSGGGNLGNTIYF. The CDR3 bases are TGTGCCAGCAGCGGGGGAGGGAATCTAGGAAACACCATATATTTT.

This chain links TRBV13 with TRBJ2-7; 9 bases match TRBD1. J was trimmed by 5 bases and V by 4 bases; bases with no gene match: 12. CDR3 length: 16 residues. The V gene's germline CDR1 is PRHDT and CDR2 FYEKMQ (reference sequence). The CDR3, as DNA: TGTGCCAGCAGCTCACTGTTCACCGGGACAGGGAACGAGCAGTACTTC. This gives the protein CASSSLFTGTGNEQYF. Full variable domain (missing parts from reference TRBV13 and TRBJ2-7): AAGVIQSPRHLIKEKRETATLKCYPIPRHDTVYWYQQGPGQDPQFLISFYEKMQSDKGSIPDRFSAQQFSDYHSELNMSSLELGDSALYFCASSSLFTGTGNEQYFGPGTRLTVT.

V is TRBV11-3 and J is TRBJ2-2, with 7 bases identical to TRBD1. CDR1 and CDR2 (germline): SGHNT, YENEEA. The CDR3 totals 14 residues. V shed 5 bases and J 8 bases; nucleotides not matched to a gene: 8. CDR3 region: CASSDRTGAGELFF. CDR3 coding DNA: TGTGCCAGCAGCGACCGGACAGGTGCAGGGGAGCTGTTTTTT.

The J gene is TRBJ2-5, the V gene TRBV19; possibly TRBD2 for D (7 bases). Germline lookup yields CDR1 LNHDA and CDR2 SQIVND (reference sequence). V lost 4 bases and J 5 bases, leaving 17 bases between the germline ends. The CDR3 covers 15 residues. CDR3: CASSKGGGGSETQYF. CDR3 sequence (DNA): TGTGCCAGTAGTAAAGGGGGGGGCGGGTCTGAGACCCAGTACTTC.

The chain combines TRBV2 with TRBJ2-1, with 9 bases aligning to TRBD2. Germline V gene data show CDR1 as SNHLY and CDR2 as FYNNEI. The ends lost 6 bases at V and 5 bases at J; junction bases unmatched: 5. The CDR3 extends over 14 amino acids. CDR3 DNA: TGTGCCAGCAGGGGCGAGCGGGGGGACAATGAGCAGTTCTTC. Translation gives CASRGERGDNEQFF.